Below, 24 T cell receptor beta chains from the same sample are listed, as sequenced in a study of blood T cell repertoires in COVID-19. The method was immunoSEQ multiplex PCR; TCRdb's version includes in-frame clones alone and lacks a portion of them. This repertoire shows about 280,000 clones, around 93% found once; its top ten account for 2.8%. Sequencing was performed on PBMCs or T cells enriched from blood (not recorded which). The source of these receptors is a middle-aged man who had been exposed to COVID-19.

The chain uses TRBV30 and TRBJ1-2; 9 nucleotides align to TRBD1. The CDR3 has 16 residues. CDR1 and CDR2 from the germline V gene are GTSNPN and SVGIG (reference sequence). Losses at the gene ends were 3 bases for V and 1 base for J; bases not matched to a gene: 9. The CDR3 protein is CAWSPTGQGHNYGYTF. DNA for the CDR3: TGTGCCTGGAGCCCGACGGGACAGGGACATAACTATGGCTACACCTTC.

V and J are TRBV28 and TRBJ1-4; no reliable D call. CDR3 length equals 11 residues. V lost 2 bases, J lost 12 bases, and 7 bases lay in between. Germline CDR1 is MDHEN and CDR2 is SYDVKM. The CDR3 loop reads CASSLNGELFF. In DNA form, the CDR3 reads TGTGCCAGCAGTTTAAACGGGGAACTGTTTTTT.

The chain is built from TRBV27 and TRBJ2-1; D is unclear. The CDR3 is 11 residues long. Germline CDR1 reads MNHEY; CDR2 reads SMNVEV (reference sequence). V lost 6 bases and J 7 bases, leaving 7 bases between the germline ends. CDR3 nucleotides: TGTGCCAGCAGCGAAGCAAATGAGCAGTTCTTC. This encodes CASSEANEQFF.

The chain employs TRBV10-1 and TRBJ2-2, with TRBD2 identical over 12 bases. This CDR3 spans 19 amino acids. The ends lost 5 bases at V and 5 bases at J; junction bases unmatched: 15. Looked up from germline, CDR1 is WNHNN and CDR2 is SYGVQD (reference sequence). In DNA, the CDR3 is TGCGCCAGCAGTTCAGCGACTAGCGGGAGACCCTACTGGACCGGGGAGCTGTTTTTT. It codes for CASSSATSGRPYWTGELFF.

The chain is built from TRBV7-2 and TRBJ1-6, with TRBD1 matching over 8 bases. With 3 bases clipped from V and 10 bases from J, the junction kept 5 bases outside the gene matches. The CDR3 extends over 14 amino acids. CDR1 SGHTA and CDR2 FQGNSA come from the germline V gene. CDR3 protein: CASSLGQDGSPLHF. The CDR3 DNA reads TGTGCCAGCAGCTTGGGACAGGATGGGTCACCCCTCCACTTT.

The chain combines TRBV28 with TRBJ1-1; the D gene is possibly TRBD1 (5 bases). The CDR3 has 15 amino acids. Trimming shortened V by 7 bases and J by 6 bases, and 21 bases separated the two germline ends. Germline V CDR1 and CDR2: MDHEN, SYDVKM. The CDR3 nucleotides read TGTGCCAGCACATACAAGGGGAGGGACGAGGCTGAAGCTTTCTTT. It translates to CASTYKGRDEAEAFF.

CDR3 coding DNA: TGTGCCAGTAGTAAAGGACAGGCGAGTTTGAACACTGAAGCTTTCTTT. It codes for CASSKGQASLNTEAFF. V is TRBV19 and J is TRBJ1-1; 7 bases match TRBD1. CDR1 LNHDA and CDR2 SQIVND come from the germline V gene (reference sequence). The CDR3 length is 16 residues. V lost 4 bases and J lost 0; bases outside the gene matches: 8.

The chain carries TRBV3-1 (or the pseudogene TRBV3-2) and TRBJ2-1; no clear D gene. The CDR3 has 14 amino acids. The V gene lost 4 bases and the J gene lost 6 bases, with 13 bases spanning the gap. The V gene's germline CDR1 is LGHDT and CDR2 YNNKEL (reference sequence). The chain's CDR3 is CASSPPQNRNEQFF. Written as DNA, the CDR3 is TGTGCCAGCAGCCCGCCTCAGAATCGCAATGAGCAGTTCTTC.

The chain recombines TRBV3-1 (or the pseudogene TRBV3-2) with TRBJ1-1; D is perhaps TRBD1 (5 bases). Trimming removed 5 bases at V and 1 base at J, with 8 bases between. Germline V gives CDR1 LGHDT, CDR2 YNNKEL (reference sequence). This CDR3 spans 13 amino acids. The DNA of the CDR3 is TGTGCCAGCAGCGACAGTACGAACACTGAAGCTTTCTTT. The encoded protein is CASSDSTNTEAFF.

The chain uses TRBV10-3 and TRBJ1-2; 8 bases are shared with TRBD1. Germline V gene lookup returns CDR1 ENHRY and CDR2 SYGVKD. The junction had 8 bases not matched to a gene; V was cut back by 4 bases and J by 7 bases. The CDR3 loop spans 14 amino acids. The CDR3 protein is CAISARTGFGGYTF. In DNA form, the CDR3 reads TGTGCCATCAGTGCCCGGACAGGGTTTGGTGGCTACACCTTC.

This clone occurred once. The V gene is TRBV7-9, the J gene TRBJ2-3; 14 nucleotides align to TRBD2. Per the germline V gene, CDR1 is SEHNR and CDR2 is FQNEAQ (reference sequence). V shed 1 base, J shed 1 base, and the junction held 7 bases outside the gene matches. There are 19 residues in the CDR3. The CDR3 DNA reads TGTGCCAGCAGCTTAGTCGGACTAGCGGGAGGCGGGGGCACAGATACGCAGTATTTT. Translating gives CASSLVGLAGGGGTDTQYF.

The V and J genes are TRBV19 and TRBJ2-7; TRBD1 matches at 8 bases. Germline CDR1 LNHDA, CDR2 SQIVND (reference sequence). The CDR3 covers 15 residues. J lost 1 base, V lost 6 bases, and 8 bases had no gene match. CDR3 loop: CASRTSGTGSYEQYF. The CDR3 DNA sequence: TGTGCCAGTAGGACCTCCGGGACAGGATCCTACGAGCAGTACTTC.

This rearrangement joins TRBV28 to TRBJ2-6, with D perhaps matching TRBD2 (6 bases). The CDR3 sequence is 20 residues long. Trimming stripped 3 bases from V and 0 bases from J, with 21 bases between. Germline CDR1 MDHEN, CDR2 SYDVKM. The CDR3: CASSFILGRISNSGANVLTF. CDR3 bases: TGTGCCAGCAGTTTCATTTTGGGGAGGATTTCTAACTCTGGGGCCAACGTCCTGACTTTC.

The chain has TRBV5-6 and TRBJ1-1; no clear D gene. Germline-derived CDR1 and CDR2 are SGHDT and YYEEEE. The ends were cut back, 2 bases at V and 5 bases at J, with 13 bases in the middle. This CDR3 has 14 amino acids. CDR3 sequence (DNA): TGTGCCAGCAGCTTAAAACGGGGTAGAACTGAAGCTTTCTTT. This codes for CASSLKRGRTEAFF.

This clone was detected only once. The rearrangement links TRBV11-2 to TRBJ1-2; unclear D gene. Germline V gene lookup returns CDR1 SGHAT and CDR2 FQNNGV. V was shortened by 0 bases and J by 3 bases, with 14 bases between the two germline ends. This CDR3 has 16 residues. This CDR3 reads CASSLEGPLEDYGYTF. CDR3 in DNA: TGTGCCAGCAGCTTAGAGGGCCCCTTGGAGGACTATGGCTACACCTTC.

The J gene is TRBJ1-1, the V gene TRBV4-2; 8 nucleotides match TRBD1. Germline values: CDR1 LGHNA, CDR2 YNFKEQ. V gave up 4 bases and J gave up 0 bases; unmatched junction bases: 4. The CDR3 spans 15 residues. CDR3 sequence: CASSRRDRMNTEAFF. The CDR3 DNA sequence: TGTGCCAGCAGCCGAAGGGACAGGATGAACACTGAAGCTTTCTTT.

The chain joins TRBV11-3 to TRBJ2-7; D not certain. With 1 base removed from V and 5 bases from J, the gap between germline ends came to 9 bases. This CDR3 contains 13 residues. CDR1 and CDR2 (germline): SGHNT, YENEEA. Here the CDR3 reads CASSLGPKHEQYF. The DNA of the CDR3 is TGTGCCAGCAGCTTAGGGCCAAAACACGAGCAGTACTTC.

This clone showed up just once. This chain joins TRBV7-9 and TRBJ2-5; tentative D call: TRBD1 (5 bases). With 1 base removed from V and 5 bases from J, the gap between germline ends came to 14 bases. The germline V gene has CDR1 SEHNR and CDR2 FQNEAQ (reference sequence). CDR3 size: 15 residues. The chain's CDR3 is CASSLGGGARETQYF. CDR3 nucleotide sequence: TGTGCCAGCAGCTTAGGGGGTGGGGCGAGGGAGACCCAGTACTTC.

The chain has TRBV30 and TRBJ2-3; TRBD2 might be the D (6 bases). CDR3 length equals 10 residues. V was cut by 7 bases and J by 9 bases, with 11 bases left in between. Germline V CDR1 and CDR2: GTSNPN, SVGIG (reference sequence). CDR3 protein: CASGVRTQYF. CDR3 nucleotide sequence: TGTGCCTCGGGAGTCCGGACGCAGTATTTT.

The chain uses TRBV28 and TRBJ1-6; no firm D call. Germline V gene lookup returns CDR1 MDHEN and CDR2 SYDVKM. V was shortened by 1 base and J by 5 bases, with 9 bases between the two germline ends. CDR3 size: 15 residues. The CDR3 protein is CASSLLSGNNSPLHF. CDR3 sequence (DNA): TGTGCCAGCAGTTTATTGTCAGGAAATAATTCACCCCTCCACTTT.

This rearrangement joins TRBV19 to TRBJ2-3, with TRBD1 identical over 8 bases. Germline V lookup: CDR1 LNHDA, CDR2 SQIVND (reference sequence). The CDR3 length is 15 residues. The J segment lost 3 bases and the V segment lost 2 bases, leaving 4 bases of the junction unmatched. The CDR3 loop reads CASSISGQGTDTQYF. The CDR3, as DNA: TGTGCCAGTAGTATATCAGGACAGGGTACAGATACGCAGTATTTT.

The V gene is TRBV6-5, the J gene TRBJ1-1; no clear D. Germline V lookup: CDR1 MNHEY, CDR2 SVGAGI. Deletions cut 5 bases from V and 1 base from J, with 8 bases between. The CDR3 contains 13 residues. The CDR3 is CASSNTQNTEAFF. CDR3 nucleotide sequence: TGTGCCAGCAGTAATACACAGAACACTGAAGCTTTCTTT.

The gene calls are TRBV6-5 and TRBJ1-3; TRBD1 matches at 7 bases. Germline CDR1 reads MNHEY; CDR2 reads SVGAGI. Trimming removed 6 bases from V and 4 bases from J; junction bases left unmatched: 6. This CDR3 is built from 14 residues. CDR3 DNA: TGTGCCAGCAGACAGGGGATAGGAGGAAACACCATATATTTT. Translation gives CASRQGIGGNTIYF.

The chain recombines TRBV28 with TRBJ1-2; no reliable D call. Germline V CDR1 and CDR2: MDHEN, SYDVKM. The length of the CDR3 is 14 residues. With 1 base removed from V and 4 bases from J, the gap between germline ends came to 10 bases. CDR3 region: CASSLSGESYGYTF. In DNA form, the CDR3 reads TGTGCCAGCAGTTTATCCGGGGAGAGCTATGGCTACACCTTC.